This T cell receptor beta chain derives from a study of blood T cell repertoires in COVID-19. About the research overall: Samples taken during acute and convalescent COVID-19 were collected in the United States, Italy and Spain. T cells, B-cell-depleted T cells, or PBMCs provided the cDNA or gDNA that served as material.

The trim removed 3 bases at V and 0 bases at J, leaving 4 bases unmatched. This CDR3 contains 16 residues. CDR1 is KGHDR and CDR2 is SFDVKD in the germline V gene. Methods used by the authors: Researchers report that nucleated cell counts were estimated from reference gene primer amplification. TCRdb's table, derived via immunoSEQ multiplex PCR, lists solely in-frame clones and lacks some. That table supplies the V and J calls and clone size; D and trimming were determined from the DNA. The sample lists 190,000 or so clones, around 85% occurring once. The chain joins TRBV24-1 to TRBJ2-1; TRBD1 matches 7 bases. The origin of this receptor is a woman between 65 and 79 years old with acute or convalescent COVID-19. Source material: peripheral blood. The CDR3 sequence: CATSDARGSSYNEQFF. Here the CDR3 DNA reads TGTGCCACCAGTGATGCCAGGGGGAGCTCCTACAATGAGCAGTTCTTC.